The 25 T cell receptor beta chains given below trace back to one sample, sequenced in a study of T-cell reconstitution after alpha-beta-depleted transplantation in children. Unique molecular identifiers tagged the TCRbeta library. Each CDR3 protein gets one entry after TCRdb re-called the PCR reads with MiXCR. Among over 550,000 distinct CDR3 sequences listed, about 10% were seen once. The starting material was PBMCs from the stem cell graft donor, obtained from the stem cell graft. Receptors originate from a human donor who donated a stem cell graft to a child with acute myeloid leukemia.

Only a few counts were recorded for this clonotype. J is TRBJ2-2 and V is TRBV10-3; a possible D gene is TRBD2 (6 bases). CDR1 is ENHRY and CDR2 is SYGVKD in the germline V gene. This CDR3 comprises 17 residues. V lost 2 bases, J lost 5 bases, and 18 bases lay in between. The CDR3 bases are TGTGCCATCAGTGAGCCACGCGGACTAACAGGAACCGGGGAGCTGTTTTTT. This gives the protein CAISEPRGLTGTGELFF.

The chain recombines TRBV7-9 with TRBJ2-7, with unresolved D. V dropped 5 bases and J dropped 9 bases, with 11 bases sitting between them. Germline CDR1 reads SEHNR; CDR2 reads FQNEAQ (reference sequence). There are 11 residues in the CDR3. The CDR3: CASSQKEGQYF. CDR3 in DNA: TGTGCCAGCAGCCAAAAAGAAGGGCAGTACTTC.

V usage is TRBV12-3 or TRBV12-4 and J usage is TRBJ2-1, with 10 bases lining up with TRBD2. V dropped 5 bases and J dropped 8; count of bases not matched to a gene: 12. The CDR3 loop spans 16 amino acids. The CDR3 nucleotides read TGTGCCAGCAGTCATGGACAGGTCGGGACTAGCGATGAGCAGTTCTTC. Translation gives CASSHGQVGTSDEQFF.

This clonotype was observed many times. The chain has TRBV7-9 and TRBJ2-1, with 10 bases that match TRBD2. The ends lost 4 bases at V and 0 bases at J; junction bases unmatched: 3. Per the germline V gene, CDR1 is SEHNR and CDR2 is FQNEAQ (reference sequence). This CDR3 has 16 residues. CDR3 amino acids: CASSSSSGSSYNEQFF. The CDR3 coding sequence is TGTGCCAGCAGCTCATCTAGCGGGAGCTCCTACAATGAGCAGTTCTTC.

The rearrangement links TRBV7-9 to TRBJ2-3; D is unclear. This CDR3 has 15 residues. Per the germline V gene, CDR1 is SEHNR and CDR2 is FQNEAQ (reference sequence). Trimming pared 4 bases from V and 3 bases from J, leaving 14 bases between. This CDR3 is CASSSRTPRTDTQYF. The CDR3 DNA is TGTGCCAGCAGCTCTAGGACCCCAAGGACAGATACGCAGTATTTT. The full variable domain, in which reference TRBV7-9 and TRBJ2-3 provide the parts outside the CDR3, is DTGVSQNPRHKITKRGQNVTFRCDPISEHNRLYWYRQTLGQGPEFLTYFQNEAQLEKSRLLSDRFSAERPKGSFSTLEIQRTEQGDSAMYLCASSSRTPRTDTQYFGPGTRLTVL.

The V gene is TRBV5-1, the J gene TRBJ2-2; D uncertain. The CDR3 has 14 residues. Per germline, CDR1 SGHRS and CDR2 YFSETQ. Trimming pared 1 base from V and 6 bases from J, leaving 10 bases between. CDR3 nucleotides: TGCGCCAGCAGCTTGTTCCGGTCCCCCGGGGAGCTGTTTTTT. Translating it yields CASSLFRSPGELFF.

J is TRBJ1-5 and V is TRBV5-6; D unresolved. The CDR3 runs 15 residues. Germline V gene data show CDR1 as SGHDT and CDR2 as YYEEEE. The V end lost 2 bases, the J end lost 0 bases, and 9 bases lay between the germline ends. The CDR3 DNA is TGTGCCAGCAGCTTTGGGGTCAATAGCAATCAGCCCCAGCATTTT. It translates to CASSFGVNSNQPQHF.

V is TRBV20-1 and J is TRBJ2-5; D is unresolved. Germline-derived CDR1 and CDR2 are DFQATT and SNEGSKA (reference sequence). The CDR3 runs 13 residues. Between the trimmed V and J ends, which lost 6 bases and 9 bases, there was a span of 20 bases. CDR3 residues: CSALVPVAEAQYF. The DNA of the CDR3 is TGCAGTGCCCTAGTTCCTGTGGCAGAAGCCCAGTACTTC.

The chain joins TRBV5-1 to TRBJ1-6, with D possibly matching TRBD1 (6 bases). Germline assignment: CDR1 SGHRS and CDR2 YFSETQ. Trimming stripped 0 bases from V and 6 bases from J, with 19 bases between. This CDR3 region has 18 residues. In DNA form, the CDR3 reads TGCGCCAGCAGCTTGGAATGGGGCATGACAGGTCCTAATTCACCCCTCCACTTT. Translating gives CASSLEWGMTGPNSPLHF.

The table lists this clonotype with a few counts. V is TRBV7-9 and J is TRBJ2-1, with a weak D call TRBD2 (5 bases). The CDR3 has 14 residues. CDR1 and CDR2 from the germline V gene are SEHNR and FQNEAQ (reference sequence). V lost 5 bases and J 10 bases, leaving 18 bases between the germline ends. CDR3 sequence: CASSKTDSLREQFF. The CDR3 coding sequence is TGTGCCAGCAGCAAAACGGACTCCCTCAGGGAGCAGTTCTTC.

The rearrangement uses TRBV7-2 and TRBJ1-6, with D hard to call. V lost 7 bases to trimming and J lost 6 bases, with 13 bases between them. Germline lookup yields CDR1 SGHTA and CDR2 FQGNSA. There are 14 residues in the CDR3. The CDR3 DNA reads TGTGCCAGCAACACTCCTGTGGGTAATTCACCCCTCCACTTT. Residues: CASNTPVGNSPLHF.

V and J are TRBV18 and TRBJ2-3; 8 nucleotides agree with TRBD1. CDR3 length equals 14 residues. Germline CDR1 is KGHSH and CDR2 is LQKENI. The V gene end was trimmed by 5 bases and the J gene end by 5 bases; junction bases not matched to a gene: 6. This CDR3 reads CASSVTTGEDTQYF. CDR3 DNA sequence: TGTGCCAGCTCAGTAACGACAGGGGAAGATACGCAGTATTTT.

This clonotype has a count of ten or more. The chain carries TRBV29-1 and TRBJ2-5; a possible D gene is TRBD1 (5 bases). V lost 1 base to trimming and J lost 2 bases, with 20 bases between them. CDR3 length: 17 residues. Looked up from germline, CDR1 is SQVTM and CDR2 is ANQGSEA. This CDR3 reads CSVEGGQTVTIQETQYF. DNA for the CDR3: TGCAGCGTTGAAGGGGGCCAGACAGTAACGATTCAAGAGACCCAGTACTTC. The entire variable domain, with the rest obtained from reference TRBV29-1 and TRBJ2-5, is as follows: SAVISQKPSRDICQRGTSLTIQCQVDSQVTMMFWYRQQPGQSLTLIATANQGSEATYESGFVIDKFPISRPNLTFSTLTVSNMSPEDSSIYLCSVEGGQTVTIQETQYFGPGTRLLVL.

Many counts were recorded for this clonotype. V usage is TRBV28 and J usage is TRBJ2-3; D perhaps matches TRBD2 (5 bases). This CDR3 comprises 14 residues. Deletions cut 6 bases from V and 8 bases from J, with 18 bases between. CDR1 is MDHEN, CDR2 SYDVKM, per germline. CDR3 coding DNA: TGTGCCAGCAGCCCCACCGGGGTTGAGGGTACGCAGTATTTT. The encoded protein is CASSPTGVEGTQYF.

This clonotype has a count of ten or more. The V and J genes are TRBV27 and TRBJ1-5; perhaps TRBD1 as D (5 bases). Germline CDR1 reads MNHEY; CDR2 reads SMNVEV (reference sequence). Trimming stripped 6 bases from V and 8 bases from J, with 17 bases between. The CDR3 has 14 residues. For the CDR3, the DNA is TGTGCCAGCAGCTATGGGGGTGGGAGAAAGCCCCAGCATTTT. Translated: CASSYGGGRKPQHF.

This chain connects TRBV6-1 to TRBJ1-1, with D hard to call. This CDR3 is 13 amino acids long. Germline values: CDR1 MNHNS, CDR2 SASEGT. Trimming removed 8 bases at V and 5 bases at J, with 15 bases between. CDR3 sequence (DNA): TGTGCCAGCGTAACAGCACCGGGGACTGAAGCTTTCTTT. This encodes CASVTAPGTEAFF.

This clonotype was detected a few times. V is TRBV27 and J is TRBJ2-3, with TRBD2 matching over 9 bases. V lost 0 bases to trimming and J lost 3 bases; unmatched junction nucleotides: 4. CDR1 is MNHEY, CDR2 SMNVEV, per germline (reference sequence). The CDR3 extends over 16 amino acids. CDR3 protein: CASSLSTAGGTDTQYF. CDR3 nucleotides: TGTGCCAGCAGTTTATCGACAGCGGGAGGTACAGATACGCAGTATTTT.

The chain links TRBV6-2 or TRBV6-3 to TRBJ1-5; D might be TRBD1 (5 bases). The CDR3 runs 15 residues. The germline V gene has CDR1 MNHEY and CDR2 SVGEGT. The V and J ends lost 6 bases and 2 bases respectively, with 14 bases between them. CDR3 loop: CASSSGSMRNQPQHF. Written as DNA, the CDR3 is TGTGCCAGCAGCTCAGGGTCGATGCGCAATCAGCCCCAGCATTTT.

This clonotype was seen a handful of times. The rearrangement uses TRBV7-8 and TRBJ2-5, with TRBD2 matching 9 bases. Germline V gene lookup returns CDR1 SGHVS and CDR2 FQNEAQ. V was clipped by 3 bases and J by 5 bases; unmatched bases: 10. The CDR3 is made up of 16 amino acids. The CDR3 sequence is CASSFSGRLSGETQYF. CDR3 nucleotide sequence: TGTGCCAGCAGCTTTAGCGGGAGACTCTCTGGGGAGACCCAGTACTTC.

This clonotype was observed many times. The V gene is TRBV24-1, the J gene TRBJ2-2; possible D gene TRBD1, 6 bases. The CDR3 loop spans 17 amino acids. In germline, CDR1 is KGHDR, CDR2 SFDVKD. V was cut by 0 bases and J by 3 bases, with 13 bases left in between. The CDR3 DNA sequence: TGTGCCACCAGTGATTTGCCCCAGGGGTTGGACACCGGGGAGCTGTTTTTT. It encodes CATSDLPQGLDTGELFF.

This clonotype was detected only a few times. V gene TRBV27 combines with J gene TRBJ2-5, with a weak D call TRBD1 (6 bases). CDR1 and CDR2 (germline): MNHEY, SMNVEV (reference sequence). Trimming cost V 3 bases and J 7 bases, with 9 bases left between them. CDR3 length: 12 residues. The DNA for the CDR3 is TGTGCCAGCAGTTTTCTAGGGGGGACCCAGTACTTC. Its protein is CASSFLGGTQYF.

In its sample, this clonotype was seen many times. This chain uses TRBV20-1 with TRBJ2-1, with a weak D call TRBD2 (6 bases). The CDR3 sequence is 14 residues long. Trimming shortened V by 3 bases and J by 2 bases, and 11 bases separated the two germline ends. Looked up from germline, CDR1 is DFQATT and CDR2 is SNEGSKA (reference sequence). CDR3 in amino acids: CSARAGSPYNEQFF. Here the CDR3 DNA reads TGCAGTGCTAGGGCGGGGAGCCCCTACAATGAGCAGTTCTTC.

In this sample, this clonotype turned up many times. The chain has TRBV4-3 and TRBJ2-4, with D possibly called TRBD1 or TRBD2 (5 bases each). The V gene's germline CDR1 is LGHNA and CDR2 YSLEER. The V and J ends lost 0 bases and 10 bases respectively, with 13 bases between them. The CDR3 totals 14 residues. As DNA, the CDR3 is TGCGCCAGCAGCCAAGATCTTGGGGACCGAATTCAGTACTTC. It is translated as CASSQDLGDRIQYF.

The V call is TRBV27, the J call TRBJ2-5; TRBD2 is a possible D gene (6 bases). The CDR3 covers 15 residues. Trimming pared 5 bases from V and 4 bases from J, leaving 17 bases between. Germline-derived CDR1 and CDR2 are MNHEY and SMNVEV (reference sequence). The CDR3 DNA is TGTGCCAGCAGTGATTACCGGGGGAGAGGAGAGACCCAGTACTTC. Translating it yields CASSDYRGRGETQYF.

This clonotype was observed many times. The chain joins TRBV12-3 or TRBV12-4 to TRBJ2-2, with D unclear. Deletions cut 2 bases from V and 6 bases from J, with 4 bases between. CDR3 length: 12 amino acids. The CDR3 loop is CASSLKAGELFF. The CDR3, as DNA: TGTGCCAGCAGTTTAAAGGCCGGGGAGCTGTTTTTT.